These T cell receptor beta chains were read from a single sample in a study of CD8+ T cells in alopecia areata. Profiling relied on immunoSEQ multiplex PCR, and the TCRdb table lists in-frame clones only, not all of them. The top ten clones hold 0.46% of a sample with under 150,000 clones, 53% of them seen once. The sequencing used CD4+ T cells sorted from blood, collected at week 4, from a patient treated with tofacitinib. The receptors stem from a human donor with alopecia areata. CDR3s include the opening cysteine and the closing phenylalanine or tryptophan. The D gene is left open where the match is weak. Size is stated for part of the rows, as once, few or many counts, or as a class when the clone is expanded.

J gene	V gene	CDR3 length	clone size	D gene	CDR3 DNA	CDR3 protein
TRBJ1-4	TRBV27	14	few	NA	TGTGCCAGCAGTTTTCGGCGTGCAGGTGAAAAACTGTTTTTT	CASSFRRAGEKLFF
TRBJ1-2	TRBV29-1	15	few	NA	TGCAGCGCAACACAATCCGGGGGGCAGAGTTATGGCTACACCTTC	CSATQSGGQSYGYTF
TRBJ1-2	TRBV29-1	11	NA	NA	TGCAGCGAAGGACTGGGAAATGGCTACACCTTC	CSEGLGNGYTF
TRBJ2-3	TRBV7-8	15	few	TRBD2	TGTGCCAGCAGCAAACTAGCGGATAGCACAGATACGCAGTATTTT	CASSKLADSTDTQYF
TRBJ1-1	TRBV29-1	15	NA	TRBD1	TGCAGCGTTGTAACCACGGGACAGGGGAACACTGAAGCTTTCTTT	CSVVTTGQGNTEAFF
TRBJ2-4	TRBV2	14	few	NA	TGTGCCAGCAGTGAGGGGACAGCCAAAAACATTCAGTACTTC	CASSEGTAKNIQYF
TRBJ1-1	TRBV5-1	15	NA	NA	TGCGCCAGCAGCTTTCAGGGTCCTTCGGGGACTGAAGCTTTCTTT	CASSFQGPSGTEAFF
TRBJ2-3	TRBV6-5	15	NA	TRBD2	TGTGCCAGCAGATTACTAGCGGGGGGGCCGGATACGCAGTATTTT	CASRLLAGGPDTQYF
TRBJ1-2	TRBV4-1	16	NA	NA	TGCGCCAGCAGCCAAGATCAGTCGGCGAACAACTATGGCTACACCTTC	CASSQDQSANNYGYTF
TRBJ1-1	TRBV30	14	NA	NA	TGTGCCTGGAGTGTACAAGCAGTCCTCACTGAAGCTTTCTTT	CAWSVQAVLTEAFF
TRBJ1-5	TRBV7-9	14	NA	NA	TGTGCCAGCAGCTTTTCCAGGGGAGATCAGCCCCAGCATTTT	CASSFSRGDQPQHF
TRBJ2-5	TRBV29-1	13	NA	NA	TGCAGCGTGCGGACACTACTTCGAGAGACCCAGTACTTC	CSVRTLLRETQYF
TRBJ2-7	TRBV6-5	16	NA	NA	TGTGCCAGCAGTTACGGAACCGGCCAAGGGGCCTACGAGCAGTACTTC	CASSYGTGQGAYEQYF
TRBJ1-1	TRBV30	13	NA	NA	TGTGCCTGGAGTAGGCAGGGGAACACTGAAGCTTTCTTT	CAWSRQGNTEAFF
TRBJ1-1	TRBV30	14	NA	NA	TGTGCCTGGAGGGCCCGGGACATGGGTGGTGAAGCTTTCTTT	CAWRARDMGGEAFF
TRBJ1-2	TRBV28	12	few	NA	TGTGCCAGCAGTGCAGACGGTTACGGCTACACCTTC	CASSADGYGYTF
TRBJ1-1	TRBV7-2	15	once	NA	TGTGCCAGCAGCTTACAACACGGAAGGGGGGATGAAGCTTTCTTT	CASSLQHGRGDEAFF
TRBJ2-7	TRBV4-1	17	few	NA	TGCGCCAGCAGCCAACCTAAGGAGGGACGTAGCTCCTACGAGCAGTACTTC	CASSQPKEGRSSYEQYF
TRBJ1-1	TRBV11-3	17	NA	NA	TGTGCCAGCATCCTCCCCCCAAAAACAGGGATGAACACTGAAGCTTTCTTT	CASILPPKTGMNTEAFF
TRBJ2-7	TRBV6-1	19	NA	TRBD2	TGTGCCAGCAGTGATAGTCGGTCTAGCGGGGACCCCTTCTCCTACGAGCAGTACTTC	CASSDSRSSGDPFSYEQYF
TRBJ2-3	TRBV7-9	15	once	TRBD2	TGTGCCAGCACCATTAGCGGGGCTAGCACAGATACGCAGTATTTT	CASTISGASTDTQYF
TRBJ1-2	TRBV5-6	12	few	TRBD1	TGTGCCAGCGCGGGACAGGACTATGGCTACACCTTC	CASAGQDYGYTF
TRBJ1-1	TRBV7-9	15	NA	TRBD1	TGTGCCAGCAGCTCTGGCTCGACAGGGGACACTGAAGCTTTCTTT	CASSSGSTGDTEAFF
TRBJ2-2	TRBV14	14	few	NA	TGTGCCAGCAGCCCAATTTGGGGACCCGGGGAGCTGTTTTTT	CASSPIWGPGELFF
TRBJ2-1	TRBV5-6	12	NA	NA	TGTGCCAGCAGCACTAGGGGCAATGAGCAGTTCTTC	CASSTRGNEQFF
TRBJ2-1	TRBV29-1	15	once	TRBD2	TGCAGCGTTGCTCGACTAGCGGGAGTCTACAATGAGCAGTTCTTC	CSVARLAGVYNEQFF
TRBJ1-2	TRBV5-4	15	NA	NA	TGTGCCAGCAGCTTGGGACAGCTTCGTTCCTATGGCTACACCTTC	CASSLGQLRSYGYTF
TRBJ1-5	TRBV7-6	16	few	NA	TGTGCCAGCAGCTTAGGCGGGCGAGGGAGCAATCAGCCCCAGCATTTT	CASSLGGRGSNQPQHF
TRBJ2-2	TRBV18	14	NA	NA	TGTGCCAGCTCAGCGGAGGGAAGCACCGGGGAGCTGTTTTTT	CASSAEGSTGELFF
TRBJ2-5	TRBV4-2	12	NA	NA	TGTGCCAGCAGCCAAGATAGGGAGACCCAGTACTTC	CASSQDRETQYF
TRBJ1-1	TRBV10-3	12	NA	NA	TGTGCCATCAGTGAGTCAGGGGCTGGGGCTTTCTTT	CAISESGAGAFF
TRBJ2-3	TRBV4-1	14	NA	NA	TGCGCCAGCAGCCAAGGCTGGATCACAGATACGCAGTATTTT	CASSQGWITDTQYF
TRBJ2-7	TRBV30	15	NA	NA	TGTGCCTGGAGTAAGAGGACAGCAAACTCCTACGAGCAGTACTTC	CAWSKRTANSYEQYF
TRBJ1-1	TRBV5-6	13	NA	NA	TGTGCCAGCAGCTTGGTTGGGGAGACTGAAGCTTTCTTT	CASSLVGETEAFF
TRBJ2-1	TRBV30	16	NA	NA	TGTGCCTGGAGTCAGGTCAGGGGAGTACCCTACAATGAGCAGTTCTTC	CAWSQVRGVPYNEQFF
TRBJ2-7	TRBV7-9	13	NA	NA	TGTGCCAGCAGCTTTACAGGGATTTACGAGCAGTACTTC	CASSFTGIYEQYF
TRBJ2-2	TRBV6-5	14	NA	TRBD2	TGTGCCAGCAGCCTCGGACTAGGTGACGGGGAGCTGTTTTTT	CASSLGLGDGELFF
TRBJ1-3	TRBV5-6	14	few	NA	TGTGCCAGCAGTCCCGACAACTCTGGAAACACCATATATTTT	CASSPDNSGNTIYF
TRBJ1-1	TRBV19	11	NA	NA	TGTGCCAGTAGTATTTTCGGTGAAGCTTTCTTT	CASSIFGEAFF
TRBJ2-7	TRBV29-1	13	NA	NA	TGCAGCGTTGTGGGCAGATTTACCTACGAGCAGTACTTC	CSVVGRFTYEQYF
TRBJ2-7	TRBV2	15	once	TRBD1	TGTGCCAGCATCCTAAGACAGGGGGTCGGGGCCGAGCAGTACTTC	CASILRQGVGAEQYF
TRBJ1-5	TRBV5-6	14	few	TRBD1	TGTGCCAGCAGCTTGGGGCAGGGGGGACAGCCCCAGCATTTT	CASSLGQGGQPQHF
TRBJ2-7	TRBV29-1	14	NA	TRBD1	TGCAGCGTTGCTTCGGCAGGGGGATCCTACGAGCAGTACTTC	CSVASAGGSYEQYF
TRBJ1-4	TRBV9	15	NA	TRBD1	TGTGCCAGCAGCGGATTCCAGGGGGCTGGGGAAAAACTGTTTTTT	CASSGFQGAGEKLFF
TRBJ2-2	TRBV7-7	14	NA	NA	TGTGCCAGCAGCTTAGCAGGGTCCACCGGGGAGCTGTTTTTT	CASSLAGSTGELFF
TRBJ1-5	TRBV29-1	13	NA	TRBD1	TGCAGCGTTGTCCGGGACAGAAATCAGCCCCAGCATTTT	CSVVRDRNQPQHF
TRBJ2-5	TRBV7-9	16	NA	TRBD2	TGTGCCAGCAGCTTAGAAAGCGGGGGGCGGCAAGAGACCCAGTACTTC	CASSLESGGRQETQYF
TRBJ1-1	TRBV7-9	12	NA	NA	TGTGCCAGCAGCCTGGCACAGGGTGAAGCTTTCTTT	CASSLAQGEAFF
TRBJ1-1	TRBV5-4	12	NA	NA	TGTGCCAGCAGCTTGGTGAACACTGAAGCTTTCTTT	CASSLVNTEAFF
TRBJ1-1	TRBV27	14	few	TRBD1	TGTGCCAGCAGTCGCGGGACAGTCCCAGCTGAAGCTTTCTTT	CASSRGTVPAEAFF
TRBJ2-1	TRBV5-1	14	few	TRBD2	TGCGCCAGTTCTCGGACTAGCCCCCTCGAAGAGCAGTTCTTC	CASSRTSPLEEQFF
TRBJ2-1	TRBV5-1	17	few	TRBD2	TGCGCCAGCAGCCCTGGAGGAGCGGGAGGTACATACAATGAGCAGTTCTTC	CASSPGGAGGTYNEQFF
TRBJ1-4	TRBV4-2	16	few	NA	TGTGCCAGCAGCCAAGATTCGAAAGGGGACTCGGAAAAACTGTTTTTT	CASSQDSKGDSEKLFF
TRBJ1-1	TRBV6-6	11	few	TRBD1	TGTGCCAGCAGTTACTCGGACAGGCCTTTCTTT	CASSYSDRPFF